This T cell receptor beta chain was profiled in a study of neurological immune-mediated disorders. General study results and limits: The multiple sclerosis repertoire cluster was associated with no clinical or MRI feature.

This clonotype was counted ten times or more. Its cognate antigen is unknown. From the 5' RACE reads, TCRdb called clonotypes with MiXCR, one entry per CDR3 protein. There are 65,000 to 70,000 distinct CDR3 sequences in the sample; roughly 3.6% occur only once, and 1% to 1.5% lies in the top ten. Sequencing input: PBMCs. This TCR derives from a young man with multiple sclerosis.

The CDR3 DNA follows: TGCGCCAGCAGCTCTGGAGGGGGCCTAACAGATACGCAGTATTTT. Its translation: CASSSGGGLTDTQYF. The V call is TRBV5-1, the J call TRBJ2-3, with TRBD1 as a possible D gene (7 bases). The V gene lost 3 bases and the J gene lost 3 bases, with 14 bases spanning the gap. Per germline, CDR1 SGHRS and CDR2 YFSETQ. The CDR3 has 15 residues.